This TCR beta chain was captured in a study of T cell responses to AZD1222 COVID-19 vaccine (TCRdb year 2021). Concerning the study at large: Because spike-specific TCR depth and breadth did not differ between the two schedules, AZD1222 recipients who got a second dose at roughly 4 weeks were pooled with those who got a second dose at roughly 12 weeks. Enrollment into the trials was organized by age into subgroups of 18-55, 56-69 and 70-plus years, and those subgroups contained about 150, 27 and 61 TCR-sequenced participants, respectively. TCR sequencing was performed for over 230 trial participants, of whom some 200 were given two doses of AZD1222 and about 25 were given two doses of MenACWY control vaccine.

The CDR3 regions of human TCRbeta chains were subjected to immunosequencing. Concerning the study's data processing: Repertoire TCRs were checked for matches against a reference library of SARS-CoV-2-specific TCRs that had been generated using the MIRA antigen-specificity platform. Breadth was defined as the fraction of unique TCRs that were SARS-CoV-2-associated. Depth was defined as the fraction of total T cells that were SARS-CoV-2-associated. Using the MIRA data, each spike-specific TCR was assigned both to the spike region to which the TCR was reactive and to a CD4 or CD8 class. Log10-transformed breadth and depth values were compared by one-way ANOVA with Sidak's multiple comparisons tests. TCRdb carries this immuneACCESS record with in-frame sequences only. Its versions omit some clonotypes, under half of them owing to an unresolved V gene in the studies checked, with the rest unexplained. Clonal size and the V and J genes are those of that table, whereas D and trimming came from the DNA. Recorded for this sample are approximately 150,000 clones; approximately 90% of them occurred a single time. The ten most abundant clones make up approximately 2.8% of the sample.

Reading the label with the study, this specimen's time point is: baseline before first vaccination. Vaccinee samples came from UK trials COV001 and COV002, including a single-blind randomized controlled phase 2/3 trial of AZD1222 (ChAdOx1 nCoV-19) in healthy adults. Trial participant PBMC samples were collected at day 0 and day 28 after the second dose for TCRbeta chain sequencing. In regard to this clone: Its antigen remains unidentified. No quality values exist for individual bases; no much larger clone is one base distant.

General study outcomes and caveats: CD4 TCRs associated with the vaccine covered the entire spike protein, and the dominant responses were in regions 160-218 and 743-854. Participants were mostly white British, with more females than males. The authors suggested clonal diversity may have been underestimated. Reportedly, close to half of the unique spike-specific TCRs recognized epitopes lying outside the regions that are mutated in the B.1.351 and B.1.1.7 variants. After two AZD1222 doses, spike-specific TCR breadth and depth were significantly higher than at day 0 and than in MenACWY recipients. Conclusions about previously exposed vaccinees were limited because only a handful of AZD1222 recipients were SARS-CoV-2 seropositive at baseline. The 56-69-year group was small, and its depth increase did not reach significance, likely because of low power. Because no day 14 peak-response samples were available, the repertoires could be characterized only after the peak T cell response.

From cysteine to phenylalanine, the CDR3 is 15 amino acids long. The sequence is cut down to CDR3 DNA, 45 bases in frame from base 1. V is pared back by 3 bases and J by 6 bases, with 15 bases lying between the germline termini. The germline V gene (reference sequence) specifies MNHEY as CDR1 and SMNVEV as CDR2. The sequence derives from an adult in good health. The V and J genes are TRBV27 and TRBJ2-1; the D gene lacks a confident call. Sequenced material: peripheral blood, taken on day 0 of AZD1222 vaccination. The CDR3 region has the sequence CASSFLTAMSNEQFF. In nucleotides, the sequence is TGTGCCAGCAGTTTCCTCACGGCCATGAGCAATGAGCAGTTCTTC.